The rows below give T cell receptor beta chains drawn from one sample of a study of blood T cells in healthy people across ages. TCRdb passed the 5' RACE reads through MiXCR, listing each CDR3 protein once. Of more than 1.4 million distinct CDR3 sequences listed, 42% are singletons. The sample comprised blood. The receptors were sampled from a woman under 30 in good health. Each CDR3 is given with its conserved first and last residue. D genes are given only for firm matches. Size values are once, few and many counts, or a class for expanded clones, and some rows have none.

TRBD2 | TRBJ2-1 | TRBV10-3 | - | CAIKKREGTEQFF | TGTGCCATCAAGAAGCGGGAGGGTACTGAGCAGTTCTTC
- | TRBJ1-1 | TRBV12-3/TRBV12-4 | - | CASSVTGTPAGLAFF | TGTGCCAGCAGTGTAACCGGGACCCCGGCTGGGTTAGCTTTCTTT
- | TRBJ2-1 | TRBV5-6 | - | CASSLRTGSPSYNEQFF | TGTGCCAGCAGCTTGAGGACTGGGTCCCCCTCCTACAATGAGCAGTTCTTC
- | TRBJ2-1 | TRBV3-1 | - | CASTQGVQGRGQFF | TGTGCCAGCACCCAAGGGGTACAGGGTAGGGGGCAGTTCTTC
TRBD2 | TRBJ2-3 | TRBV7-9 | - | CASSLDQRELDTQYF | TGTGCCAGCAGCTTAGACCAGCGGGAGTTAGATACGCAGTATTTT
TRBD2 | TRBJ2-1 | TRBV13 | few | CASSSPGGGYNEQFF | TGTGCCAGCAGCTCCCCGGGGGGGGGCTACAATGAGCAGTTCTTC
- | TRBJ2-7 | TRBV10-2 | - | CASWPGGAGSSLSEQYF | TGCGCCAGCTGGCCGGGCGGGGCTGGATCCTCCCTTTCCGAGCAGTACTTC
- | TRBJ2-5 | TRBV9 | few | CASSAQGGDETQYF | TGTGCCAGCAGCGCTCAGGGAGGAGACGAGACCCAGTACTTC
- | TRBJ2-5 | TRBV12-3/TRBV12-4 | few | CASSPQGGKETQYF | TGTGCCAGCAGCCCCCAGGGGGGGAAAGAGACCCAGTACTTC
TRBD2 | TRBJ2-3 | TRBV6-5 | - | CASSYSSRGFSGSLRTDTQYF | TGTGCCAGCAGTTACTCGAGTCGAGGGTTTAGCGGGAGCCTTAGAACAGATACGCAGTATTTT
- | TRBJ2-1 | TRBV20-1 | few | CSAAGTSNLISEQFF | TGCAGTGCCGCCGGGACTTCTAATCTTATCAGTGAGCAGTTCTTC
- | TRBJ2-2 | TRBV6-2/TRBV6-3 | - | CASRRSGELFF | TGTGCCAGCAGAAGAAGCGGGGAGCTGTTTTTT
- | TRBJ2-5 | TRBV9 | few | CASSVMGNQETQYF | TGTGCTAGCAGCGTAATGGGGAACCAAGAGACCCAGTACTTC
- | TRBJ2-1 | TRBV20-1 | few | CSAVERPQQFF | TGCAGTGCGGTCGAGCGGCCGCAGCAGTTCTTC
- | TRBJ2-5 | TRBV10-3 | many | CAISLTGQETQYF | TGTGCCATCAGTCTGACAGGTCAAGAGACCCAGTACTTC
TRBD2 | TRBJ2-1 | TRBV3-1 | - | CASSQGWVSGVTYNEQFF | TGTGCCAGCAGCCAAGGTTGGGTTAGCGGGGTTACCTACAATGAGCAGTTCTTC
TRBD2 | TRBJ2-5 | TRBV9 | - | CASSVGGGGAQETQYF | TGTGCCAGCAGCGTAGGAGGCGGGGGGGCCCAAGAGACCCAGTACTTC
- | TRBJ1-2 | TRBV7-2 | few | CASSPPGGAYGYTF | TGTGCCAGCAGCCCCCCGGGGGGGGCATATGGCTACACCTTC
TRBD2 | TRBJ2-1 | TRBV7-9 | - | CASSLEGLGLYNEQFF | TGTGCCAGCAGCTTAGAGGGACTAGGTCTCTACAATGAGCAGTTCTTC
TRBD2 | TRBJ2-3 | TRBV7-2 | - | CASSPPAGITDTQYF | TGTGCCAGCAGCCCCCCAGCGGGGATCACAGATACGCAGTATTTT
TRBD2 | TRBJ2-7 | TRBV5-1 | few | CASSPGPRLAEVLEQYF | TGCGCCAGCAGCCCTGGCCCTCGACTAGCGGAGGTCTTGGAGCAGTACTTC
- | TRBJ1-2 | TRBV7-2 | - | CASSLQGTLYGYTF | TGTGCCAGCAGCCTACAGGGCACACTCTATGGCTACACCTTC
- | TRBJ2-7 | TRBV12-3/TRBV12-4 | - | CASSLKGGPYEQYF | TGTGCCAGCAGTTTAAAGGGTGGCCCCTACGAGCAGTACTTC
- | TRBJ2-3 | TRBV6-5 | few | CARTPAGPNLDTQYF | TGTGCCAGAACTCCGGCGGGACCTAACCTGGATACGCAGTATTTT
TRBD2 | TRBJ2-1 | TRBV3-1 | - | CASSQALRTGTSGRLYNEQFF | TGTGCCAGCAGCCAAGCCTTAAGAACCGGGACTAGCGGGAGGTTATACAATGAGCAGTTCTTC
TRBD2 | TRBJ2-1 | TRBV6-2/TRBV6-3 | - | CASSYSASGFRSSYNEQFF | TGTGCCAGCAGTTACTCCGCTAGCGGGTTCCGAAGCTCCTACAATGAGCAGTTCTTC
TRBD1 | TRBJ1-4 | TRBV20-1 | few | CSAGTGGPNEKLFF | TGCAGTGCTGGAACAGGGGGACCTAATGAAAAACTGTTTTTT
TRBD1 | TRBJ2-7 | TRBV6-6 | - | CASSYPTGGAEQYF | TGTGCCAGCAGTTACCCTACAGGGGGCGCCGAGCAGTACTTC
- | TRBJ2-7 | TRBV25-1 | few | CASSEINPSHEQYF | TGTGCCAGCAGTGAAATAAACCCCTCCCACGAGCAGTACTTC
TRBD2 | TRBJ2-7 | TRBV6-1 | once | CASRPSGRNEQYF | TGTGCCAGCAGACCCAGCGGGAGGAATGAGCAGTACTTC
- | TRBJ2-2 | TRBV20-1 | once | CSARGGGSGTSNTGELFF | TGCAGTGCCCGCGGGGGCGGTAGCGGTACCTCGAACACCGGGGAGCTGTTTTTT
- | TRBJ2-1 | TRBV27 | - | CASSNDLGTTPTLGQFF | TGTGCCAGCTCAAACGATCTAGGTACTACCCCCACCCTAGGGCAGTTCTTC
TRBD2 | TRBJ2-1 | TRBV2 | - | CARWTSGSAGEQFF | TGTGCCAGATGGACTAGCGGGAGTGCTGGTGAGCAGTTCTTC
TRBD2 | TRBJ2-3 | TRBV29-1 | - | CSVEGLAGATDTQYF | TGCAGCGTTGAAGGACTAGCGGGGGCCACAGATACGCAGTATTTT
TRBD2 | TRBJ2-5 | TRBV3-1 | - | CASSQQAGGPETQYF | TGTGCCAGCAGCCAGCAAGCGGGGGGGCCAGAGACCCAGTACTTC
TRBD1 | TRBJ2-1 | TRBV10-3 | many | CAIGRDRANNEQFF | TGTGCCATTGGCCGGGACAGGGCAAACAATGAGCAGTTCTTC
- | TRBJ2-7 | TRBV9 | few | CASSVGGGGSYEQYF | TGTGCCAGCAGCGTAGGGGGTGGCGGTAGCTACGAGCAGTACTTC
TRBD2 | TRBJ2-5 | TRBV3-1 | - | CASSQTRWTSGGEETQYF | TGTGCCAGCAGCCAGACGAGATGGACTAGCGGGGGGGAAGAGACCCAGTACTTC
- | TRBJ1-1 | TRBV30 | few | CAWSVGKNTEAFF | TGTGCCTGGAGTGTAGGCAAGAACACTGAAGCTTTCTTT
TRBD2 | TRBJ2-3 | TRBV7-2 | many | CASSSTGTSGDTQYF | TGTGCCAGCAGCTCTACCGGGACTAGCGGAGATACGCAGTATTTT
TRBD1 | TRBJ2-7 | TRBV2 | - | CASQGDPYEQYF | TGTGCCAGCCAGGGGGACCCCTACGAGCAGTACTTC
TRBD2 | TRBJ2-1 | TRBV5-1 | - | CASSLDFGGGNEQFF | TGCGCCAGCAGCCTGGATTTTGGGGGAGGGAATGAGCAGTTCTTC
- | TRBJ1-3 | TRBV4-1 | few | CASSPQTGSGNTIYF | TGCGCCAGCAGCCCGCAAACAGGGTCCGGAAACACCATATATTTT
- | TRBJ2-3 | TRBV6-1 | few | CASSVLRPISTDTQYF | TGTGCCAGCAGTGTCCTGCGGCCTATCAGCACAGATACGCAGTATTTT
TRBD2 | TRBJ2-7 | TRBV11-1 | few | CASSSQAGTSGSYEQYF | TGTGCCAGCAGCTCCCAAGCGGGAACTAGCGGGAGCTACGAGCAGTACTTC
TRBD1 | TRBJ1-6 | TRBV6-1 | few | CASRRDSGISPLHF | TGTGCCAGCAGGAGGGACAGCGGCATCAGTCCCCTCCACTTT
TRBD1 | TRBJ1-2 | TRBV10-3 | - | CAISEPRTGGVYGYTF | TGTGCCATCAGTGAGCCCCGGACAGGGGGCGTTTATGGCTACACCTTC
- | TRBJ2-5 | TRBV2 | - | CAGRRETQYF | TGTGCCGGCCGTAGGGAGACCCAGTACTTC